Shown below are 2 T cell receptor beta chains from a single sample sequenced in a study of molecular identifiers for immune sequencing clone quantification (dated 2018 in TCRdb). Libraries were built with PCR. Sequencing was carried out with a NextSeq 500. Using fastp at Q25 and MiXCR, TCRdb reprocessed the public reads and kept productive beta chains. CDR3 protein duplicates are merged, each entry listing the most common genes and DNA. This sample holds about 100,000 distinct CDR3 sequences; roughly 38% were observed only once. The ten largest clones capture less than 5% of the sample. The source material was naive CD8+ T cells from blood, with Jurkat cell RNA spiked in. Read against the paper, the sample's cell subset or site label means: FACS-sorted CD8+CD4-CCR7+CD45RA+ naive T cells. These receptors came from a human donor in good health. Some libraries in this study had Jurkat cell RNA spiked in.

This chain connects TRBV3-1 to TRBJ2-1, with D possibly matching TRBD2 (5 bases). This CDR3 contains 13 residues. The germline CDR1 and CDR2 sequences are LGHDT and YNNKEL (reference sequence). V lost 1 base to trimming and J lost 7 bases, with 8 bases between them. In nucleotides, the CDR3 is TGTGCCAGCAGCCAAGGGACGGGGAATGAGCAGTTCTTC. Protein product: CASSQGTGNEQFF.

This clonotype was observed at least ten times. V usage is TRBV20-1 and J usage is TRBJ2-3; D uncertain. Germline V lookup: CDR1 DFQATT, CDR2 SNEGSKA (reference sequence). The CDR3 contains 13 residues. Trimming took 6 bases from V and 1 from J, leaving 11 bases between them. The CDR3 coding sequence is TGCAGTGCCCCCTGGTACGGCACAGATACGCAGTATTTT. Amino acid sequence: CSAPWYGTDTQYF.